These T cell receptor beta chains were read from a single sample in a study of blood T cell repertoires in COVID-19. TCRdb keeps only in-frame clones here, not all; method: immunoSEQ multiplex PCR. The table lists about 300,000 clones, approximately 90% of them singletons. Specimen: peripheral blood. These receptors were obtained from a woman aged 25 to 39 who had recovered from COVID-19. The CDR3 runs from the conserved cysteine through the conserved F or W. Each record gives: J gene, clone size, V gene, D gene, CDR3 protein, CDR3 DNA. D genes are given only for firm matches. Clone size appears in some rows only: once, few, many, or a class for an expanded clone.

>TRBJ2-7|few|TRBV18|.
CASSPPYDSREQYF
TGTGCCAGCTCACCACCGTACGATAGCCGCGAGCAGTACTTC
>TRBJ1-6|.|TRBV6-4|.
CASSRQAANSPLHF
TGTGCCAGCAGTCGACAGGCGGCTAATTCACCCCTCCACTTT
>TRBJ1-2|once|TRBV9|.
CASSASWTDGYTF
TGTGCCAGCAGCGCTAGTTGGACAGATGGCTACACCTTC
>TRBJ1-4|once|TRBV6-2/TRBV6-3|.
CASSYLDWEKLFF
TGTGCCAGCAGTTACCTTGACTGGGAAAAACTGTTTTTT
>TRBJ1-1|once|TRBV5-1|.
CASSSQVSSEAFF
TGCGCCAGCAGCTCACAGGTGAGCTCCGAAGCTTTCTTT
>TRBJ2-3|.|TRBV5-4|.
CAISRTDTQYF
TGTGCCATCTCCCGCACAGATACGCAGTATTTT
>TRBJ2-3|once|TRBV30|TRBD2
CAWSELAGGQTDTQYF
TGTGCCTGGAGCGAACTAGCGGGGGGCCAGACAGATACGCAGTATTTT
>TRBJ1-2|.|TRBV29-1|TRBD1
CSVWTGDGYTF
TGCAGCGTTTGGACAGGGGATGGCTACACCTTC
>TRBJ2-3|.|TRBV7-9|.
CPPAGASTDTQYF
TGTCCGCCGGCGGGGGCCTCCACGGATACGCAGTATTTT
>TRBJ2-5|.|TRBV7-3|TRBD2
CASSRTGTSGETQYF
TGTGCCAGCAGCAGGACCGGGACTAGCGGAGAGACCCAGTACTTC
>TRBJ1-1|.|TRBV5-4|.
CASSPPGVWDTEAFF
TGTGCCAGCAGCCCTCCAGGGGTGTGGGACACTGAAGCTTTCTTT
>TRBJ2-3|.|TRBV7-3|.
CASSFIRGTKNTDTQYF
TGTGCCAGCAGCTTTATCCGGGGGACCAAAAACACAGATACGCAGTATTTT
>TRBJ1-2|.|TRBV19|.
CAGTTGSYGYTF
TGTGCCGGAACGACAGGTTCCTATGGCTACACCTTC
>TRBJ2-3|.|TRBV27|.
CASSLHAGTTDTQYF
TGTGCCAGCAGCCTTCATGCGGGAACCACAGATACGCAGTATTTT
>TRBJ2-7|.|TRBV5-5|TRBD1
CASSLGQGVLGEQYF
TGTGCCAGCAGCTTAGGACAGGGGGTTTTGGGCGAGCAGTACTTC
>TRBJ1-1|.|TRBV5-5|.
CASSPGGPGTEAFF
TGTGCCAGCAGCCCGGGGGGCCCCGGGACTGAAGCTTTCTTT